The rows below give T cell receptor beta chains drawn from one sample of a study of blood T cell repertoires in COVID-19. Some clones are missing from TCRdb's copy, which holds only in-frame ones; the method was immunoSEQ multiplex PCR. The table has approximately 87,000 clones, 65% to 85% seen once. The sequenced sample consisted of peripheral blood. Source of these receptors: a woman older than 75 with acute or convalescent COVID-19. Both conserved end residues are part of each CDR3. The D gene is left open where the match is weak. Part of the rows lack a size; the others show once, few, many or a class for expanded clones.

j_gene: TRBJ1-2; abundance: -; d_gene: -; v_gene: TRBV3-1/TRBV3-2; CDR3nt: TGTGCCAGCAGCCAAGCACAGGGTCGGGCTAACTATGGCTACACCTTC; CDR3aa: CASSQAQGRANYGYTF
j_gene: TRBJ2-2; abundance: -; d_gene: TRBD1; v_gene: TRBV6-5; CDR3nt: TGTGCCAGCGACCGGACAGGCACCGGGGAGCTGTTTTTT; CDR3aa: CASDRTGTGELFF
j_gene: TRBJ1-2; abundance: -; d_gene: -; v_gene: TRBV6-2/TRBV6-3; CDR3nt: TGTGCCAGCAGTCGCGGAATAGAGACCAACTATGGCTACACCTTC; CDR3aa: CASSRGIETNYGYTF
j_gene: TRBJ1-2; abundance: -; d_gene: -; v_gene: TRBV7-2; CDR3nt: TGTGCCAGCAGCATACAGCCTAACTATGGCTACACCTTC; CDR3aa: CASSIQPNYGYTF
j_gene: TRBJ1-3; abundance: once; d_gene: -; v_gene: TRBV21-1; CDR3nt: TGTGCCAGCACCGTCGGGCGGACAGTCTCTGGAAACACCATATATTTT; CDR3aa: CASTVGRTVSGNTIYF
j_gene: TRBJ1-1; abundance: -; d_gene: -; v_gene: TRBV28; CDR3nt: TGTGCCAGCAGTGGACAGACGAACACTGAAGCTTTCTTT; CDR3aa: CASSGQTNTEAFF
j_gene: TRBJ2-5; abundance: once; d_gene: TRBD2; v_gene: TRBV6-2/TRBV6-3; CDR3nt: TGTGCCAGCAGTTACGGCAGGGAGGGGACCCAGTACTTC; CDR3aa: CASSYGREGTQYF
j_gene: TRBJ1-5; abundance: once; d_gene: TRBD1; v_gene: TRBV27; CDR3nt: TGTGCCATCCGAGACAGGGGGAGCAATCAGCCCCAGCATTTT; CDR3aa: CAIRDRGSNQPQHF
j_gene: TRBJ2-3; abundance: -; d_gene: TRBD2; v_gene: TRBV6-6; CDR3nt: TGTGCCAGCAGTCCGACTAGCGGGGGACTTAGCACAGATACGCAGTATTTT; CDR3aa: CASSPTSGGLSTDTQYF
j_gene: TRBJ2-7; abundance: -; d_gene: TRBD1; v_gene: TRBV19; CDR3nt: TGTGCCAGTAGTATTCGGGGGACAGGGGGCGATTTAAGAGAGCAGTACTTC; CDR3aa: CASSIRGTGGDLREQYF
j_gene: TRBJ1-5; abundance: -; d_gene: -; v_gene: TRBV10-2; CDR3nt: TGCGCCAGCAGGACGGGTCAGGCCGGGGTAGGGAATCAGCCCCAGCATTTT; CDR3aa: CASRTGQAGVGNQPQHF
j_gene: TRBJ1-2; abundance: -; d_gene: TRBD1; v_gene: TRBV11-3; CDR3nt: TGTGCCAGCAGCCCTGGACAGGGGAACTATGGCTACACCTTC; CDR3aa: CASSPGQGNYGYTF
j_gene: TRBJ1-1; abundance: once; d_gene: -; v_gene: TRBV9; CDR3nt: TGTGCCAGCAGCGGTTCAGGCACTGAAGCTTTCTTT; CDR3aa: CASSGSGTEAFF
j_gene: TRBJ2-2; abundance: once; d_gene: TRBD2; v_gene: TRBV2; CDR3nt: TGTGCCAGCAGTGAAGTCGGGGGGGCCGCCGGGGAGCTGTTTTTT; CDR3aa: CASSEVGGAAGELFF
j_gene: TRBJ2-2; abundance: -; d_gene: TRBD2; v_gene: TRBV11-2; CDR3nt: TGTGCCAGCAGCTTAGGCGGGACTAGCGGGGGAGGGAACACCGGGGAGCTGTTTTTT; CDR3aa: CASSLGGTSGGGNTGELFF
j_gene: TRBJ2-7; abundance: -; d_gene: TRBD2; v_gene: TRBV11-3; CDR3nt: TGTGCCAGCAGCTTCGGACTAGCGGGGTACGAGCAGTACTTC; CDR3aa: CASSFGLAGYEQYF
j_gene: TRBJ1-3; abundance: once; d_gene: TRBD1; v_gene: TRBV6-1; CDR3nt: TGTGCCAGCAGTGAACCCGACAGGGACTCTGGAAACACCATATATTTT; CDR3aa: CASSEPDRDSGNTIYF
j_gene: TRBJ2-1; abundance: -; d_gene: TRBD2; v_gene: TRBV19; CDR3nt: TGTGCCAGTACTCCGACTAGCGGGGGCTACAATGAGCAGTTCTTC; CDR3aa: CASTPTSGGYNEQFF
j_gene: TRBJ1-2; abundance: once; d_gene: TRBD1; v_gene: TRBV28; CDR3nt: TGTGCCAGCAGTCCCGGACAGGCAGGAGGCTACACCTTC; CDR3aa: CASSPGQAGGYTF
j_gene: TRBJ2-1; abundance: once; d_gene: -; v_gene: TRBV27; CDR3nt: TGTGCCAGCAAATTCAGGGGTCTCAGCTACAATGAGCAGTTCTTC; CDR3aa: CASKFRGLSYNEQFF
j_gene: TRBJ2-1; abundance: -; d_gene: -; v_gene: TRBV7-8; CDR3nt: TGTGCCAGCAGCTTAACAGGGTACAATGAGCAGTTCTTC; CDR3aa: CASSLTGYNEQFF
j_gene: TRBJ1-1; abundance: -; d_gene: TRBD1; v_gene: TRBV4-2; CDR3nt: TGTGCCAGCAGCCAAGGCCTAACACAGGGGGACACTGAAGCTTTCTTT; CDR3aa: CASSQGLTQGDTEAFF
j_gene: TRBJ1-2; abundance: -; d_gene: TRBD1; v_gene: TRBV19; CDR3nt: TGTGCCAGTAGTCCTGGACAGGCCGTTACTAACTATGGCTACACCTTC; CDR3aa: CASSPGQAVTNYGYTF
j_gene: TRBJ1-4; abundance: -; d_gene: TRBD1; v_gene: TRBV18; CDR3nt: TGTGCCAGCTCACTTATCCGGGACAGACAAAAACTGTTTTTT; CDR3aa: CASSLIRDRQKLFF
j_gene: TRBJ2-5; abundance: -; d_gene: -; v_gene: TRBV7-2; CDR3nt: TGTGCCAGCAGCTCAAGCGACAGGATACAAGAGACCCAGTACTTC; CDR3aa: CASSSSDRIQETQYF
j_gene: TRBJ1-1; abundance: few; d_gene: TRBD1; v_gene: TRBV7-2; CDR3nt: TGTGCCAGCAGCTTGGGACAGATCAACACTGAAGCTTTCTTT; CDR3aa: CASSLGQINTEAFF
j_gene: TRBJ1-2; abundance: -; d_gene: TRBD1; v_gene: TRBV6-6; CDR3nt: TGTGCCACCCATACAAATTCCGGGACAGGGCATGGCTACACCTTC; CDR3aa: CATHTNSGTGHGYTF
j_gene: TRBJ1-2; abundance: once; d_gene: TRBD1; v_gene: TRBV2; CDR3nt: TGTGCCAGCGGGGACCCGGACAGGGACTATGGCTACACCTTC; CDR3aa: CASGDPDRDYGYTF
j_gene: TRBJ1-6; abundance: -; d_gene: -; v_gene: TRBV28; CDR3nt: TGTGCCAGCAGTTTACCCGACAGGAGGAGCTCCTATAATTCACCCCTCCACTTT; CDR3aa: CASSLPDRRSSYNSPLHF
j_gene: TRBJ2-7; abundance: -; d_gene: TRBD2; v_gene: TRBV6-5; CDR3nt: TGTGCCAGCAGCCGGACTAGCGGGGGGAGGGAGCAGTACTTC; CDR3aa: CASSRTSGGREQYF
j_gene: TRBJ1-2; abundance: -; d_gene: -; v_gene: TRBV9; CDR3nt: TGTGCCAGCAGCGTGGGGTGGGGCTACCTTAACTATGGCTACACCTTC; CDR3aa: CASSVGWGYLNYGYTF
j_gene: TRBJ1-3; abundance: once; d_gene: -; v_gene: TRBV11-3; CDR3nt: TGTGCCAGCAGCCCGTCCCCGGGGGAGAACACCATATATTTT; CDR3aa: CASSPSPGENTIYF
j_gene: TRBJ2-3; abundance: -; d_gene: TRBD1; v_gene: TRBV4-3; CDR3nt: TGCGCCAGCAGCCAGTTAGGGACAGGGATCACAGATACGCAGTATTTT; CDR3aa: CASSQLGTGITDTQYF
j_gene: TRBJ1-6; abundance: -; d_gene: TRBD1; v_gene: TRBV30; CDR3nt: TGTGCCTCCAGGGGGCAGGGGAATTCACCCCTCCACTTT; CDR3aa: CASRGQGNSPLHF
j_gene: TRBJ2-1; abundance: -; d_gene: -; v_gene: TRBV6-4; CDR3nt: TGTGCCAGCAGTGCAGATACAGGGAGTTACAATGAGCAGTTCTTC; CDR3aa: CASSADTGSYNEQFF
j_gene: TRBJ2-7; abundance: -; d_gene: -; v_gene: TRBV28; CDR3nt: TGTGCCAGCAGTTTCCCACGGGACTCCTACGAGCAGTACTTC; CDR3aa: CASSFPRDSYEQYF
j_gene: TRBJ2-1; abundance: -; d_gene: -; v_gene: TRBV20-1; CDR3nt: TGCAGTGCTAAACAGGGCAATGAGCAGTTCTTC; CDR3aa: CSAKQGNEQFF
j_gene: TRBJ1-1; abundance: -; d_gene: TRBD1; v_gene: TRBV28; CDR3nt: TGTGCCAGCAGTTCCTCCGGGACAGGGAATACTGAAGCTTTCTTT; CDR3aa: CASSSSGTGNTEAFF
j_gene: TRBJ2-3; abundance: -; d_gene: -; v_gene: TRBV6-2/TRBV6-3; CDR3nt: TGTGCCAGCAGCTTTGGGGGGGCGGAAGATACGCAGTATTTT; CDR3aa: CASSFGGAEDTQYF
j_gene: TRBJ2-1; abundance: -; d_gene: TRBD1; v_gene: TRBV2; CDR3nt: TGTGCCAGCAGCACGGACAGGGGCGATGAGCAGTTCTTC; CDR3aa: CASSTDRGDEQFF
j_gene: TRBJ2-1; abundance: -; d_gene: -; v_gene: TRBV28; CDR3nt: TGTGCCAGCAGCCTCCGAGGGCGCTACTACAATGAGCAGTTCTTC; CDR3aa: CASSLRGRYYNEQFF
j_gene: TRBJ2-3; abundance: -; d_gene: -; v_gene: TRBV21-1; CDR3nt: TGTGCCAGCAGCAAACCCCCCGCCGATCCCTCGGTCCCAGATACGCAGTATTTT; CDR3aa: CASSKPPADPSVPDTQYF
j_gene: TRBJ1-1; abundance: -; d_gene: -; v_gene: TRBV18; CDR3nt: TGTGCCAGCTCACCAAATGAGGGTTTGGTCACTGAAGCTTTCTTT; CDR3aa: CASSPNEGLVTEAFF
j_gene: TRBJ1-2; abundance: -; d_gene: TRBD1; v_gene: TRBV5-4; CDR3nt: TGTGCCAGCAGCTGGGACAGCTATAACTATGGCTACACCTTC; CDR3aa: CASSWDSYNYGYTF
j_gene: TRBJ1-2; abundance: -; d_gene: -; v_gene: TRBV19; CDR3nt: TGTGCCAGTAGTATAGACAGGAACTACACCTTC; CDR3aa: CASSIDRNYTF
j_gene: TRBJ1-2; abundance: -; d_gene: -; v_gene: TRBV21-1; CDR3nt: TGTGCCAGCAGCGCTAAAAACAGAGGCTACACCTTC; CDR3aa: CASSAKNRGYTF
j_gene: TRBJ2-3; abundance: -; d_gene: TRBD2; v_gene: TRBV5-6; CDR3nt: TGTGCCAGCAGCCGGGCGACTAGCGGAACAGATACGCAGTATTTT; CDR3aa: CASSRATSGTDTQYF